This T cell receptor (beta chain) was observed in a study of early T cells in non-severe SARS-CoV-2 infection. In the library, individual cDNA molecules carried attached unique molecular identifiers. TCRdb reanalysed the 5' RACE reads using MiXCR and keeps one entry per CDR3 protein. The table includes roughly 92,000 distinct CDR3 sequences, roughly 12% detected once. V lost 2 bases and J 14 bases, leaving 12 bases between the germline ends. CDR3 length: 11 amino acids. Germline V gene data show CDR1 as SGHNT and CDR2 as YENEEA. The receptor was derived from an adult who was a healthcare worker with PCR-confirmed SARS-CoV-2 infection or an uninfected control (not recorded which). Sequenced here: whole blood, sampled at baseline. The chain combines TRBV11-3 with TRBJ1-1; D is uncertain. The CDR3 loop is CASSLITEVFF. CDR3 in DNA: TGTGCCAGCAGCTTAATCACTGAAGTATTCTTT. The whole variable domain, filled in from reference TRBV11-3 and TRBJ1-1, reads EAGVVQSPRYKIIEKKQPVAFWCNPISGHNTLYWYLQNLGQGPELLIRYENEEAVDDSQLPKDRFSAERLKGVDSTLKIQPAELGDSAVYLCASSLITEVFFGQGTRLTVV.